The TCR beta chain under discussion was sequenced for a study of blood T cell repertoires in COVID-19. Method: immunoSEQ multiplex PCR; TCRdb's copy keeps in-frame clones and lacks some. The repertoire holds approximately 100,000 clones, about 86% seen once, with approximately 2.6% in the top ten. This CDR3 spans 15 amino acids. With V trimmed by 4 bases and J by 5 bases, 11 bases remained unmatched. Germline CDR1 MNHEY, CDR2 SMNVEV (reference sequence). Sequencing was carried out using PBMCs or T cells enriched from blood (not recorded which). This clonotype was obtained from a woman aged 45-59 years who had recovered from COVID-19. The gene calls are TRBV27 and TRBJ2-7; 7 bases match TRBD1. The CDR3, as DNA: TGTGCCAGCAGTTCCCGAGCGACAGGGAGCGACGAGCAGTACTTC. This codes for CASSSRATGSDEQYF.